This TCR beta chain is drawn from a study of blood T cells in healthy people across ages. General study points: Investigators treated diversity estimates from one million T cells as underestimates.

Combining a sample-barcoded 5' primer with a J-beta primer mix, a second PCR ran for about 6 to 11 cycles. TCRdb re-called the 5' RACE reads with MiXCR, one entry per CDR3 protein. In the table there are 1.5 million to 1.9 million distinct CDR3 sequences, approximately 39% of which are singletons. On this clonotype itself: Its antigen is undetermined.

Trimming stripped 3 bases from V and 6 bases from J, with 18 bases between. The CDR3 runs 16 residues. Germline V gene data show CDR1 as SGHTA and CDR2 as FQGNSA. This receptor was taken from a woman aged 18-29 years in good health. What was sequenced was blood. The chain carries TRBV7-2 and TRBJ2-1; D call uncertain. The CDR3 region is CASSLAPGPRANEQFF. In nucleotides, the CDR3 is TGTGCCAGCAGCTTGGCACCCGGGCCTAGGGCCAATGAGCAGTTCTTC. Variable domain in full (rest from reference TRBV7-2 and TRBJ2-1): GAGVSQSPSNKVTEKGKDVELRCDPISGHTALYWYRQSLGQGLEFLIYFQGNSAPDKSGLPSDRFSAERTGGSVSTLTIQRTQQEDSAVYLCASSLAPGPRANEQFFGPGTRLTVL.